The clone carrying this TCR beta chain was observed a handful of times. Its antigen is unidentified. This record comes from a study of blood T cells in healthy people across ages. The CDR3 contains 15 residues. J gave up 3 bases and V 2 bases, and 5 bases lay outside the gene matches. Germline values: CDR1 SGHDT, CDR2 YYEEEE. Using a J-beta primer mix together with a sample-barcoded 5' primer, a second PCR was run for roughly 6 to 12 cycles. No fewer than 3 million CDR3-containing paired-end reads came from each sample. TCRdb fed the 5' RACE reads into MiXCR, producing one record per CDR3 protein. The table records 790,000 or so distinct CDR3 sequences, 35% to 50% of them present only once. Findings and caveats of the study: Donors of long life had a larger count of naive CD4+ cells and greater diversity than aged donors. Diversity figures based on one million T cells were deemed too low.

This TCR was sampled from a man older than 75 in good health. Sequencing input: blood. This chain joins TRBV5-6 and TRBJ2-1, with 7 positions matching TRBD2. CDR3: CASSFSAGIYNEQFF. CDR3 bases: TGTGCCAGCAGCTTCTCAGCGGGAATCTACAATGAGCAGTTCTTC.